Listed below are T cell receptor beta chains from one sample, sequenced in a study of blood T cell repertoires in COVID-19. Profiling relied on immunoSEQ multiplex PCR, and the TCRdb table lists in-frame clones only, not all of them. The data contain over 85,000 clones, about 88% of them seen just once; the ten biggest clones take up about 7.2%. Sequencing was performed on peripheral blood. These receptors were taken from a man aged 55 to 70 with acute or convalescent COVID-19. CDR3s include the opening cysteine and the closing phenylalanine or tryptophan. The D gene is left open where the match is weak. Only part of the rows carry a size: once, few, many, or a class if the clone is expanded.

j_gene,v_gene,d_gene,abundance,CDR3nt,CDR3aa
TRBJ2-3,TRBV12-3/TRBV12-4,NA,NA,TGTGCCAGCAGTTTTGAGGGCACAGATACGCAGTATTTT,CASSFEGTDTQYF
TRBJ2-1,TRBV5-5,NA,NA,TGTGCCAGCAGCTTGCCGCGAGACACGAAGTCGAACAATGAGCAGTTCTTC,CASSLPRDTKSNNEQFF
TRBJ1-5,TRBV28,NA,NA,TGTGCCAGCAGTTCCAAGTCTAGGGGCGTCCGCAGCAATCAGCCCCAGCATTTT,CASSSKSRGVRSNQPQHF
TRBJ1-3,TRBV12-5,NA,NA,TGTGCTAGTGGTGGGGAGGGGGACGGAAACACCATATATTTT,CASGGEGDGNTIYF
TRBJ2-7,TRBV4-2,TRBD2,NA,TGTGCCAGCAGCCAGAAGATGACTAGCGGGAGCGAAAGCCAGTACTTC,CASSQKMTSGSESQYF
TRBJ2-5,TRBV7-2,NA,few,TGTGCCAGCAGCTTAAGGGGGAGGGCTTGGGAGACCCAGTACTTC,CASSLRGRAWETQYF
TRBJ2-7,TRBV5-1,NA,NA,TGCGCCAGCAGCTTGGGCCAGGCTGGGGAGCAGTACTTC,CASSLGQAGEQYF
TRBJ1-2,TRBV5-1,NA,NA,TGCGCCAGCAGGTCTGAAAATGACAGGAGCTATGGCTACACCTTC,CASRSENDRSYGYTF
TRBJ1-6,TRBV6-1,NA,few,TGTGCCAGCAGTGAGTGGACAGCCTATAATTCACCCCTCCACTTT,CASSEWTAYNSPLHF
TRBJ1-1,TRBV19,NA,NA,TGTGCCAGTAGTGTAAACCGGGACTCCACTGAAGCTTTCTTT,CASSVNRDSTEAFF
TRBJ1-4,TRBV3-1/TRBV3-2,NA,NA,TGTGCCAGCAGTCAACGTACATTTAATGAAAAACTGTTTTTT,CASSQRTFNEKLFF
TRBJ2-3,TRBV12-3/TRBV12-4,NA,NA,TGTGCCAGCTCTAGAGGCCAAGATACGCAGTATTTT,CASSRGQDTQYF
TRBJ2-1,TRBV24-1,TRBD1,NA,TGTGCCACCAGTGATTCCCGGGCAGGGGGCCGGGGTGAGCAGTTCTTC,CATSDSRAGGRGEQFF
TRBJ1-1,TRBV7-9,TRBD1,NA,TGTGCCAGCAGACCTAACAGGGGCCCTATGAACACTGAAGCTTTCTTT,CASRPNRGPMNTEAFF
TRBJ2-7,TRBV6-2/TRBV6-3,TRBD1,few,TGTGCCAGCAGCACCCTCCCGGGACAGGGGCACCACGAGCAGTACTTC,CASSTLPGQGHHEQYF
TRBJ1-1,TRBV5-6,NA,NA,TGTGCCAGCAGCCAGCCCCCGGGAAAGGCTTTCTTT,CASSQPPGKAFF
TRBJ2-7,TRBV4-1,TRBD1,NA,TGCGCCAGCAGCCAAGTCGGGACAGGGGGCCACGAGCAGTACTTC,CASSQVGTGGHEQYF
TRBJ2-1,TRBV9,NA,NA,TGTGCCAGCAGCGTAGGAGGTGGGGCAGGGACCTACAATGAGCAGTTCTTC,CASSVGGGAGTYNEQFF
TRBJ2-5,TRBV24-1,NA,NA,TGTGCCACCAGTGAGTCCCGGGACATCCAAGAGACCCAGTACTTC,CATSESRDIQETQYF
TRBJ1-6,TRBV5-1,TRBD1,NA,TGCGCCAGCAGCTTCCAGGGGGCCAATTCACCCCTCCACTTT,CASSFQGANSPLHF
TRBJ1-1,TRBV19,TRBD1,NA,TGTGCCAGTAGTATAGGGACAGGCTTTAACACTGAAGCTTTCTTT,CASSIGTGFNTEAFF
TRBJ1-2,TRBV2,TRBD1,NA,TGTGCCAGCAGTGCCATACTGGGACAGTATGGCTACACCTTC,CASSAILGQYGYTF
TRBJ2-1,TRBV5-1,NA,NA,TGCGCCAGCAGCGAGACTCTAAACTCCTACAATGAGCAGTTCTTC,CASSETLNSYNEQFF
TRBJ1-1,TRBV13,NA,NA,TGTGCCAGCAGCATAAACACTGAAGCTTTCTTT,CASSINTEAFF
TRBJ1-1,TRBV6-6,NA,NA,TGTGCCAGCGCCCAGTTATCAGAGAACACTGAAGCTTTCTTT,CASAQLSENTEAFF
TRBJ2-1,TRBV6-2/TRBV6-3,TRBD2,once,TGTGCCAGCAGTTTTAACGCTTGGCGGGGGGACGACTACAATGAGCAGTTCTTC,CASSFNAWRGDDYNEQFF
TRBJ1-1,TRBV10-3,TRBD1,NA,TGTGCCATCAGACGGACAGGGGGGGGCCTTGAAGCTTTCTTT,CAIRRTGGGLEAFF
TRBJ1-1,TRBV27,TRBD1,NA,TGTGCCAGCAGTACCCAGACAAGGGGGCTGACGAACACTGAAGCTTTCTTT,CASSTQTRGLTNTEAFF
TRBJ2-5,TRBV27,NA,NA,TGTGCCAGCAGTTTACTCCCAGGGTCGGAGACCCAGTACTTC,CASSLLPGSETQYF
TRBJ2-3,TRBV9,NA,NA,TGTGCCAGCAGCTTACATTTATCGGATGGGGCCTCAAGCACAGATACGCAGTATTTT,CASSLHLSDGASSTDTQYF
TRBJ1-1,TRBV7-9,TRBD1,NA,TGTGCCAGCAGCGACGACAGGGTCACTGAAGCTTTCTTT,CASSDDRVTEAFF
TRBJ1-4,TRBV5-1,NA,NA,TGCGCCAGCAGCTTGCCAGGGAATAATGAAAAACTGTTTTTT,CASSLPGNNEKLFF
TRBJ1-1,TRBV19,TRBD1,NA,TGTGCCAGTAGTGGACAGGGGGGGAACACTGAAGCTTTCTTT,CASSGQGGNTEAFF
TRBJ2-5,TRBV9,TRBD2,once,TGTGCCAGCAGCACGGGACTAGCGGGCCAAGAGACCCAGTACTTC,CASSTGLAGQETQYF
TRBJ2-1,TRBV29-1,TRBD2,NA,TGCAGCGTTGGTAGCGGGATATCCTACAATGAGCAGTTCTTC,CSVGSGISYNEQFF
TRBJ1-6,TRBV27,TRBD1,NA,TGTGCCAGCAGTTTATTTGCGACAGGGGATAATTCACCCCTCCACTTT,CASSLFATGDNSPLHF
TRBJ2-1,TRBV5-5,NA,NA,TGTGCCAGCAGCGGCGGAACCGGGACAACGGGTTCCAATGAGCAGTTCTTC,CASSGGTGTTGSNEQFF
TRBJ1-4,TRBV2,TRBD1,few,TGTGCCAGCAGTGTAGACAGGGGGCCGGGGGAAAAACTGTTTTTT,CASSVDRGPGEKLFF
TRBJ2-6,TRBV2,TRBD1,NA,TGTGCCAGCAGGCCGGGACAGGGGTTTGGGGCCAACGTCCTGACTTTC,CASRPGQGFGANVLTF
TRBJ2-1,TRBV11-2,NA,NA,TGTGCCAGCACCTCAGGGACTTACAATGAGCAGTTCTTC,CASTSGTYNEQFF
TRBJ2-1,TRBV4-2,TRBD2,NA,TGTGCCAGCAGCCAAGCCAGCGGGAGTTCCTACAATGAGCAGTTCTTC,CASSQASGSSYNEQFF
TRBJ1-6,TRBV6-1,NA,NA,TGTGCCAGCAGTGAAGGGACGCAGGGATCGAGGTCACCCCTCCACTTT,CASSEGTQGSRSPLHF
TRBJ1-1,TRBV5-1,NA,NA,TGCGCCAGCAGCTTGGAGGCCGGGATGAACACTGAAGCTTTCTTT,CASSLEAGMNTEAFF
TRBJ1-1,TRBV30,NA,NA,TGTGCCTGGAGGCAGGGCCGGAACACTGAAGCTTTCTTT,CAWRQGRNTEAFF
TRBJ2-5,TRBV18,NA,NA,TGTGCCAGCTCACCACTCAGGGCCGGAGAGACCCAGTACTTC,CASSPLRAGETQYF
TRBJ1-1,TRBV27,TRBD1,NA,TGTGCCAGCAGACAGGGGGTGGGTGAAGCTTTCTTT,CASRQGVGEAFF